One and the same sample provided the 10 T cell receptor beta chains below, sequenced in a study of technical replicates of blood from a handful of donors. The data were produced by immunoSEQ multiplex PCR, yet TCRdb's version contains in-frame clones alone and is incomplete. The profile shows tens of thousands of clones, 80% to 95% of them singletons. Sequences were obtained from PBMCs. The receptors shown here come from a human donor in good health. Some clones in this sample may be carry-over from other donors' samples.

Remarks on this clone: This CDR3 is also generated by other DNA sequences in the sample. The gene calls are TRBV7-2 and TRBJ1-2; D is possibly TRBD1 (5 bases). Trimming pared 0 bases from V and 2 bases from J, leaving 7 bases between. This CDR3 is 14 amino acids long. Germline loops: CDR1 SGHTA, CDR2 FQGNSA. The CDR3 spells CASSLAPGNYGYTF. CDR3 nucleotides: TGTGCCAGCAGCTTAGCGCCAGGGAACTATGGCTACACCTTC.

This clone was counted between two and nine times. The chain joins TRBV11-2 to TRBJ1-2, with 7 bases fitting TRBD1. There are 13 residues in the CDR3. CDR1 is SGHAT and CDR2 is FQNNGV in the germline V gene. The J segment lost 9 bases and the V segment lost 0 bases, leaving 4 bases of the junction unmatched. The CDR3 is CASSLERQGRYTF. CDR3 DNA: TGTGCCAGCAGCTTAGAAAGACAGGGACGCTACACCTTC.

The chain recombines TRBV19 with TRBJ1-6; D is ambiguous. Germline-derived CDR1 and CDR2 are LNHDA and SQIVND (reference sequence). The V end lost 3 bases, the J end lost 7 bases, and 16 bases lay between the germline ends. CDR3 length equals 16 residues. CDR3 DNA: TGTGCCAGTAGTATCCATTCGAGGGCCCGAAATTCACCCCTCCACTTT. This gives the protein CASSIHSRARNSPLHF. The whole variable domain, remainder taken from reference TRBV19 and TRBJ1-6, is DGGITQSPKYLFRKEGQNVTLSCEQNLNHDAMYWYRQDPGQGLRLIYYSQIVNDFQKGDIAEGYSVSREKKESFPLTVTSAQKNPTAFYLCASSIHSRARNSPLHFGNGTRLTVT.

This clone appeared once. This chain joins TRBV6-5 and TRBJ1-5, with D possibly matching TRBD1 (6 bases). The CDR3 has 15 residues. The V and J ends lost 6 bases and 3 bases respectively, with 15 bases between them. Germline V CDR1 and CDR2: MNHEY, SVGAGI. This CDR3 is CASRSLGQINQPQHF. The DNA for the CDR3 is TGTGCCAGCAGGAGTCTAGGACAGATCAATCAGCCCCAGCATTTT.

This clone was picked up one time. The rearrangement uses TRBV4-3 and TRBJ2-5; 8 bases align to TRBD2. The germline CDR1 and CDR2 sequences are LGHNA and YSLEER. V shed 0 bases and J 3 bases; nucleotides not matched to a gene: 6. The CDR3 extends over 16 amino acids. The DNA of the CDR3 is TGCGCCAGCAGCCAAGACCCAGCGGGAGTCGAAGAGACCCAGTACTTC. It specifies CASSQDPAGVEETQYF.

The chain is built from TRBV11-3 and TRBJ2-1, with D possibly TRBD2 on 5 matching bases. The CDR3 contains 16 residues. Germline V lookup: CDR1 SGHNT, CDR2 YENEEA. Trimming shortened V by 2 bases and J by 0 bases, and 11 bases separated the two germline ends. Here the CDR3 DNA reads TGTGCCAGCAGCTTAAGCGGATTGAGCTCCTACAATGAGCAGTTCTTC. Encoded protein: CASSLSGLSSYNEQFF.

V is TRBV19 and J is TRBJ1-2; TRBD1 is a possible D gene (6 bases). This CDR3 spans 16 amino acids. The germline gives CDR1 LNHDA, CDR2 SQIVND (reference sequence). V shed 5 bases and J shed 0 bases, with 16 bases lying between them. The CDR3 loop is CASSRIGTQTNYGYTF. The CDR3 DNA follows: TGTGCCAGTAGTCGAATCGGGACACAGACTAACTATGGCTACACCTTC.

The chain couples TRBV7-9 to TRBJ2-1; TRBD1 agrees at 11 bases. The CDR3 loop spans 16 amino acids. Germline CDR1 and CDR2: SEHNR and FQNEAQ (reference sequence). V dropped 6 bases and J dropped 6; count of bases not matched to a gene: 10. The CDR3 region has the DNA TGTGCCAGCAGTAGGAGGGCGGGACAGGGGGTCAATGAGCAGTTCTTC. It translates to CASSRRAGQGVNEQFF.

This clone was observed a single time. V gene TRBV18 combines with J gene TRBJ1-2, with TRBD1 as a possible D gene (5 bases). The CDR3 has 14 residues. Trimming left V 3 bases short and J 6 bases short, with 14 bases between. Germline CDR1 reads KGHSH; CDR2 reads LQKENI. The DNA for the CDR3 is TGTGCCAGCTCACCGGGGCAGCCCCTCGATGGCTACACCTTC. It encodes CASSPGQPLDGYTF.

In DNA, the CDR3 is TGTGCCAGCAGCCTCACTACCACGGGGTACGATACGCAGTATTTT. Its translation is CASSLTTTGYDTQYF. The rearrangement uses TRBV7-2 and TRBJ2-3; D is perhaps TRBD2 (5 bases). The CDR3 loop spans 15 amino acids. Trimming took 5 bases from V and 6 from J, leaving 18 bases between them. CDR1 and CDR2 (germline): SGHTA, FQGNSA.